This note documents a single T cell receptor (beta chain) sequence. What it recognizes is unknown. The data were obtained in a study of shared clonotypes between healthy human individuals. Study at large: Per-donor plates numbered three CD4 naive, three CD4 memory, two CD8 naive and one CD8 memory. The study, taken as a whole, reports: Generation of non-shared clonotypes was less probable than generation of clonotypes shared by all four donors. Shared clonotypes: roughly 5% naive CD4, around 3.5% naive CD8, less than 2.5% memory CD4, 0.4% to 0.45% memory CD8. With few donors, the genetic and exposure-history diversity represented was limited.

TCRdb keeps only in-frame clones here, not all; method: immunoSEQ multiplex PCR. This sample has over a million clones, with about 98% found just once. In germline, CDR1 is MNHEY, CDR2 SVGAGI. The CDR3 loop spans 13 amino acids. V gave up 5 bases and J gave up 9 bases; unmatched junction bases: 7. The clonotype comes from a man aged 30 to 45 in good health. The J gene is TRBJ1-1, the V gene TRBV6-5; 9 bases line up with TRBD1. The sample consisted of naive CD4+ T cells sorted from blood. Subset noted: CD45RA+ positively selected. The CDR3 bases are TGTGCCAGCAGTCAATCACAGGGGGCCAAAGCTTTCTTT. As protein: CASSQSQGAKAFF.